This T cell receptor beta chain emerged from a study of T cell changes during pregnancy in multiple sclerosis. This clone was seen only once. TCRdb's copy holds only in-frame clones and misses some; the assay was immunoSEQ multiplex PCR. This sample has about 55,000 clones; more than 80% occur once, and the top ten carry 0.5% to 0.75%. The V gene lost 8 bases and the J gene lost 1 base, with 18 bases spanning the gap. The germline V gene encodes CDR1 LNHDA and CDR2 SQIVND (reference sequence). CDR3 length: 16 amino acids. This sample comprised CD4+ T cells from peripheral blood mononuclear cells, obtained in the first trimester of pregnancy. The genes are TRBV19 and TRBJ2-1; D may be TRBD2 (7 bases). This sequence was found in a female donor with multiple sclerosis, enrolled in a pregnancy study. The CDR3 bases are TGTGCCAGTGAGAGGGGGGGGGCTCTTTCCTACAATGAGCAGTTCTTC. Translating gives CASERGGALSYNEQFF. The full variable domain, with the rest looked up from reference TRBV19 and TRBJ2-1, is DGGITQSPKYLFRKEGQNVTLSCEQNLNHDAMYWYRQDPGQGLRLIYYSQIVNDFQKGDIAEGYSVSREKKESFPLTVTSAQKNPTAFYLCASERGGALSYNEQFFGPGTRLTVL.